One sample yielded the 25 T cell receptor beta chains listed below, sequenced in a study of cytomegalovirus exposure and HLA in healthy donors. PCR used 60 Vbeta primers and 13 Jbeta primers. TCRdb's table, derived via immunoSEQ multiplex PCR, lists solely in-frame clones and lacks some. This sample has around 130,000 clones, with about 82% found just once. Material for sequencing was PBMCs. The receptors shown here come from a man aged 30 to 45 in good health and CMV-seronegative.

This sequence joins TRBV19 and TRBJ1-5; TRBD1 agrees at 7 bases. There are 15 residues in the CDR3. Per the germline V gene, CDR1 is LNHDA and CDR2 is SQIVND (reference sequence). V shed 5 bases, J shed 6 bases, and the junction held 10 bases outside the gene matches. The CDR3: CASSDYRGVRQPQHF. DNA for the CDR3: TGTGCCAGTAGTGATTACAGGGGAGTACGTCAGCCCCAGCATTTT.

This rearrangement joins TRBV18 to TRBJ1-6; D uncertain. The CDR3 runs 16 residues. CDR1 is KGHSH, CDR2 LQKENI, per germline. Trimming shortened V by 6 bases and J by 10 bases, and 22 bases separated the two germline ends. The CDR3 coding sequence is TGTGCCAGCTCCGCGAGAGAGAAGGTTGGAGACTCACCCCTCCACTTT. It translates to CASSAREKVGDSPLHF.

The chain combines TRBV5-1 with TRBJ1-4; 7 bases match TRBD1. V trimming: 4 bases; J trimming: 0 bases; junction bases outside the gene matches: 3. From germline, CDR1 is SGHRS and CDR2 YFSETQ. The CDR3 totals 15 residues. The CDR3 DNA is TGCGCCAGCAGCGGAACAGGGGCAACTAATGAAAAACTGTTTTTT. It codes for CASSGTGATNEKLFF.

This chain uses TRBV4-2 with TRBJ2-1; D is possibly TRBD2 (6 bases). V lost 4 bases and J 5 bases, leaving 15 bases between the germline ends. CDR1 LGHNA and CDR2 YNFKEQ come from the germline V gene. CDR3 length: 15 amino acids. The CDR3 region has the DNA TGTGCCAGCAGCCTCAACCGGGAGAAAAACAATGAGCAGTTCTTC. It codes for CASSLNREKNNEQFF.

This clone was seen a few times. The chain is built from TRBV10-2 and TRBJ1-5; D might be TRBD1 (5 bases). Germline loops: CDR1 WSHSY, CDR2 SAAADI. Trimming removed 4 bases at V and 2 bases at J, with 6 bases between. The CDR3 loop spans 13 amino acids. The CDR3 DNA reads TGCGCCAGCAGTGTGACAGGCAATCAGCCCCAGCATTTT. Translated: CASSVTGNQPQHF.

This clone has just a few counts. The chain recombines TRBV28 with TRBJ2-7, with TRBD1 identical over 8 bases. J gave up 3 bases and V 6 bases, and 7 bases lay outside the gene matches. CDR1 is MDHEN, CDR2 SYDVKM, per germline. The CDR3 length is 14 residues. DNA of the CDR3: TGTGCCAGCAGCCTAGGACAGGGCGACTACGAGCAGTACTTC. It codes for CASSLGQGDYEQYF.

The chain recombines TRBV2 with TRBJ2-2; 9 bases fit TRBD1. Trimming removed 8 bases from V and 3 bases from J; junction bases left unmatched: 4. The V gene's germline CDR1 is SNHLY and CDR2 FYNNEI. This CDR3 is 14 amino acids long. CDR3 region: CASGRDRDTGELFF. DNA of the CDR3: TGTGCCAGCGGCCGGGACAGGGACACCGGGGAGCTGTTTTTT.

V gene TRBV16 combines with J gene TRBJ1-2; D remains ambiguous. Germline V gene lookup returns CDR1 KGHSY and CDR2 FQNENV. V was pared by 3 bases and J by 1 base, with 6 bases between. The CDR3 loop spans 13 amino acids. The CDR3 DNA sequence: TGTGCCAGCAGCCAGTACAGTAACTATGGCTACACCTTC. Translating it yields CASSQYSNYGYTF.

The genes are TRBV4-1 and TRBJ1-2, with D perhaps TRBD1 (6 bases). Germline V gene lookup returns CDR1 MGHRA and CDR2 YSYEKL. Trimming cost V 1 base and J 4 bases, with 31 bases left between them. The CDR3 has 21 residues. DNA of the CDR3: TGCGCCAGCAGCCAAGCTACCGAAACGGGGGCTCGGGACACGGGGGGCTATGGCTACACCTTC. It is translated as CASSQATETGARDTGGYGYTF.

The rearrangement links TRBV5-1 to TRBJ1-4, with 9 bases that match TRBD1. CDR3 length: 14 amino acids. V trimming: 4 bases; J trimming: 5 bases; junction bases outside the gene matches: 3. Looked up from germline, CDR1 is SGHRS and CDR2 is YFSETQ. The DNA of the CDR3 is TGCGCCAGCAGCCCGACAGGGGGGAATGAAAAACTGTTTTTT. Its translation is CASSPTGGNEKLFF.

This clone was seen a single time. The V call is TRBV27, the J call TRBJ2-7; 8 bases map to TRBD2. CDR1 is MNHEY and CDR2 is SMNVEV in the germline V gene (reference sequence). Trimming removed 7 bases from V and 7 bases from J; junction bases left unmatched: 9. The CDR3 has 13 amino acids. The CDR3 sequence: CASTLERGREQYF. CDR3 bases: TGTGCCAGCACCTTAGAGCGGGGGCGGGAGCAGTACTTC.

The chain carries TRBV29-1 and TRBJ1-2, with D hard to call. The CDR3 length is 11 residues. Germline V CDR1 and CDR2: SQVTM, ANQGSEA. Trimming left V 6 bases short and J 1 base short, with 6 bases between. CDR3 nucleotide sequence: TGCAGCGTCTGGCATAACTATGGCTACACCTTC. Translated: CSVWHNYGYTF.

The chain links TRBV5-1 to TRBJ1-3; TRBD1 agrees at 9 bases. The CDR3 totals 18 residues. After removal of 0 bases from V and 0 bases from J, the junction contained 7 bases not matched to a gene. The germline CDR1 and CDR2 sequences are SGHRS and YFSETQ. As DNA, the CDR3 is TGCGCCAGCAGCTTGGCACAGGGACAGGGCCTCTCTGGAAACACCATATATTTT. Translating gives CASSLAQGQGLSGNTIYF. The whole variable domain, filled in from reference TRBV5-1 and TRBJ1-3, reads KAGVTQTPRYLIKTRGQQVTLSCSPISGHRSVSWYQQTPGQGLQFLFEYFSETQRNKGNFPGRFSGRQFSNSRSEMNVSTLELGDSALYLCASSLAQGQGLSGNTIYFGEGSWLTVV.

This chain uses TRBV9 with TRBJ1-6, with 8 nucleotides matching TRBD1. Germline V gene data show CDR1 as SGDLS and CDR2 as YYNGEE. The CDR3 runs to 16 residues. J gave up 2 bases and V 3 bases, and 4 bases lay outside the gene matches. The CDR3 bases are TGTGCCAGCAGCGCCGAGGACAGGGCCTATAATTCACCCCTCCACTTT. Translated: CASSAEDRAYNSPLHF.

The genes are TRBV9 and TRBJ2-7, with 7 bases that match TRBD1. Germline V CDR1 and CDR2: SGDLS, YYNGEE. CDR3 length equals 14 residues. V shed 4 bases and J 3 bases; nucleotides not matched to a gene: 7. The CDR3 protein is CASSPSGTDYEQYF. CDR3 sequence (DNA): TGTGCCAGCAGCCCCTCGGGGACAGACTACGAGCAGTACTTC.

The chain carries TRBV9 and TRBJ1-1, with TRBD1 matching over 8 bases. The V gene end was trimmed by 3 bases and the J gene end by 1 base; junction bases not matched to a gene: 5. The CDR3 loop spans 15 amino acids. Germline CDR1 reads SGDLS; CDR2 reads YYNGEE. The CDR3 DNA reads TGTGCCAGCAGCGCGGCCGGGACAGGGAACACTGAAGCTTTCTTT. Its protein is CASSAAGTGNTEAFF.

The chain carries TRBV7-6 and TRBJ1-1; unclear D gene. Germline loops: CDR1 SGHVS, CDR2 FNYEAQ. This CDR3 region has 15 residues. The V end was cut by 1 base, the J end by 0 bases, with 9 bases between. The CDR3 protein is CASSLERGMNTEAFF. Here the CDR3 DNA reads TGTGCCAGCAGCTTAGAGCGGGGTATGAACACTGAAGCTTTCTTT.

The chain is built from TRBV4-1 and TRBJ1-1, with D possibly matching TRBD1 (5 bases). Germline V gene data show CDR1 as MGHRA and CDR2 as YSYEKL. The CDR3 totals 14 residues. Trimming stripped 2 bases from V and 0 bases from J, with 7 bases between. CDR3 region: CASSQPGMNTEAFF. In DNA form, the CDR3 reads TGCGCCAGCAGCCAACCAGGGATGAACACTGAAGCTTTCTTT.

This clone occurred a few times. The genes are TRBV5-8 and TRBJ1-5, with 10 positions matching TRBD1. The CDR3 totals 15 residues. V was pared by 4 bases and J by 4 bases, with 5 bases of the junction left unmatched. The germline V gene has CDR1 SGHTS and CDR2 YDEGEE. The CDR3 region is CASSPGTGENQPQHF. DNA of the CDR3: TGTGCCAGCAGCCCCGGGACAGGGGAAAATCAGCCCCAGCATTTT. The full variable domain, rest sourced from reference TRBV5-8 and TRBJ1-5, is EAGVTQSPTHLIKTRGQQATLRCSPISGHTSVYWYQQALGLGLQFLLWYDEGEERNRGNFPPRFSGRQFPNYSSELNVNALELEDSALYLCASSPGTGENQPQHFGDGTRLSIL.

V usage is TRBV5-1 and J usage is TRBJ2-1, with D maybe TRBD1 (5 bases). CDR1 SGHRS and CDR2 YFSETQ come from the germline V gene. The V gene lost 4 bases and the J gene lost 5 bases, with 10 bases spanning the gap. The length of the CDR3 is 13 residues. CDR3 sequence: CASSPGQHNEQFF. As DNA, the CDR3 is TGCGCCAGCAGCCCAGGACAACACAATGAGCAGTTCTTC.

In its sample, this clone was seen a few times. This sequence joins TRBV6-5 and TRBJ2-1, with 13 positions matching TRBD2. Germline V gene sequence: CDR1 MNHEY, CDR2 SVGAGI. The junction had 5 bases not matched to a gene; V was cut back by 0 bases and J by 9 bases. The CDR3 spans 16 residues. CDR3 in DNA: TGTGCCAGCAGTTACTCGAAGGGACTAGCGGGATCTGAGCAGTTCTTC. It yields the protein CASSYSKGLAGSEQFF.

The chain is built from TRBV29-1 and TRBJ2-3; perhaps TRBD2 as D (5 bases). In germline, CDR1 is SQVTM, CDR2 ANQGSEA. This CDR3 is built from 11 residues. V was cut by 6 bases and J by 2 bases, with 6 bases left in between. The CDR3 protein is CSVDFTDTQYF. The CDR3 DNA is TGCAGCGTGGACTTCACAGATACGCAGTATTTT.

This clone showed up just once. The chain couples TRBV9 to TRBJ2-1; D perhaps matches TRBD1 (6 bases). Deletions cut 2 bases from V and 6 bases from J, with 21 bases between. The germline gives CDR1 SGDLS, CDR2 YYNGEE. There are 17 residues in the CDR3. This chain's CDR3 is CASSVSGSQGTGNEQFF. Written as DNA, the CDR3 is TGTGCCAGCAGCGTCTCTGGGAGTCAGGGGACCGGCAATGAGCAGTTCTTC.

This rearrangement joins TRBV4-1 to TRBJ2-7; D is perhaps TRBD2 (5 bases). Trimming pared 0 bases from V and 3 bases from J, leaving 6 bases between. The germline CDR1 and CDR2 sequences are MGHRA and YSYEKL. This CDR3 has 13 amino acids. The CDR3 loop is CASSQDSVYEQYF. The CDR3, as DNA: TGCGCCAGCAGCCAAGATAGCGTCTACGAGCAGTACTTC.

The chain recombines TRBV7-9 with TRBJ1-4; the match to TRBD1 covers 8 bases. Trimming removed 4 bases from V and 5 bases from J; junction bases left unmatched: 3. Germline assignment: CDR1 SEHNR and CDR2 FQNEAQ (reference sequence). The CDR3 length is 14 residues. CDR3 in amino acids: CASSSWTGNEKLFF. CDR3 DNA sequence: TGTGCCAGCAGCTCCTGGACAGGGAATGAAAAACTGTTTTTT.